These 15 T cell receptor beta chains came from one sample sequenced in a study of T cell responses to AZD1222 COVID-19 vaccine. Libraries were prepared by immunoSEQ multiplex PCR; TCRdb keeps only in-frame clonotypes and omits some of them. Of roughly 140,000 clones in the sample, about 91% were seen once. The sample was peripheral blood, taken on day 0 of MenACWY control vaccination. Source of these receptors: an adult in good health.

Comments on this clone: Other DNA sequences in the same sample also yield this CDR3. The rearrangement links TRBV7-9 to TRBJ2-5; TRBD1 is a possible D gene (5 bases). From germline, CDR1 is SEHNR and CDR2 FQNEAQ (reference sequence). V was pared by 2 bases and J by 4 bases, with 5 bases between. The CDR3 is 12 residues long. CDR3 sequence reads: CASSLRGETQYF. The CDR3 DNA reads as TGTGCCAGCAGCTTAAGGGGAGAGACCCAGTACTTC.

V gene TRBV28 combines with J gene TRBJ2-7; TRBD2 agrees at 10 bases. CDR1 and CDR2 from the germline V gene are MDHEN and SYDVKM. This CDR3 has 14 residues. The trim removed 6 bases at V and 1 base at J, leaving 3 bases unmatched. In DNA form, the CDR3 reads TGTGCCAGCAGCTATAGCGGGAGGTCCTACGAGCAGTACTTC. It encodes CASSYSGRSYEQYF. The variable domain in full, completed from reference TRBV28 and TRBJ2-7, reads DVKVTQSSRYLVKRTGEKVFLECVQDMDHENMFWYRQDPGLGLRLIYFSYDVKMKEKGDIPEGYSVSREKKERFSLILESASTNQTSMYLCASSYSGRSYEQYFGPGTRLTVT.

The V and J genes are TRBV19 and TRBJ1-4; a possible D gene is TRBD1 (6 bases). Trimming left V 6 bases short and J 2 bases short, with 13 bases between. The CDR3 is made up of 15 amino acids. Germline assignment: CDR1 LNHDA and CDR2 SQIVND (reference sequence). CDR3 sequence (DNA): TGTGCCAGTAGCCCCCGGAGGGGGACTAATGAAAAACTGTTTTTT. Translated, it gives CASSPRRGTNEKLFF.

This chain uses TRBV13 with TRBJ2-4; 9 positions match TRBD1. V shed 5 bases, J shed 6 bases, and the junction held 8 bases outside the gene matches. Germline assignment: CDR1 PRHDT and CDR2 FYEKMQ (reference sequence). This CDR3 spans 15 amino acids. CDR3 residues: CASSPGQGRGNIQYF. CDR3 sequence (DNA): TGTGCCAGCAGCCCAGGACAGGGGAGGGGAAACATTCAGTACTTC. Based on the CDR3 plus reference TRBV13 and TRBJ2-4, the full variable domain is AAGVIQSPRHLIKEKRETATLKCYPIPRHDTVYWYQQGPGQDPQFLISFYEKMQSDKGSIPDRFSAQQFSDYHSELNMSSLELGDSALYFCASSPGQGRGNIQYFGAGTRLSVL.

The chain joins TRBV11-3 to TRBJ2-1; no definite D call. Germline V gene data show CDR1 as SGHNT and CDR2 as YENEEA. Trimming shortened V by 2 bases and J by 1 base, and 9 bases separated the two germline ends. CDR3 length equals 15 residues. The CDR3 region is CASSLNPVSYNEQFF. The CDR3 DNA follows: TGTGCCAGCAGCTTAAATCCGGTTTCCTACAATGAGCAGTTCTTC.

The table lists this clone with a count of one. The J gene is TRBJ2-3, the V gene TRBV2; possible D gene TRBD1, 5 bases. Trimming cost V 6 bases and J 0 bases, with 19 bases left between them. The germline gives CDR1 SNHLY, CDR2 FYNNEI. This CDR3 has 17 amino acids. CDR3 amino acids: CASSPVWGGTSTDTQYF. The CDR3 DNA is TGTGCCAGCAGCCCCGTTTGGGGCGGAACTAGCACAGATACGCAGTATTTT. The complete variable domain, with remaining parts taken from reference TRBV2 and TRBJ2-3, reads EPEVTQTPSHQVTQMGQEVILRCVPISNHLYFYWYRQILGQKVEFLVSFYNNEISEKSEIFDDQFSVERPDGSNFTLKIRSTKLEDSAMYFCASSPVWGGTSTDTQYFGPGTRLTVL.

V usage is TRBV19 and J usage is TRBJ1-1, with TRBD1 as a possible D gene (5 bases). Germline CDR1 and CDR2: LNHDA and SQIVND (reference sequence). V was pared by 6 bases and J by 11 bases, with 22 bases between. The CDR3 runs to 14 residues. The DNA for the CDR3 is TGTGCCAGTAGGATAACGACCGATTTCGGGGCGGCTTTCTTT. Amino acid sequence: CASRITTDFGAAFF.

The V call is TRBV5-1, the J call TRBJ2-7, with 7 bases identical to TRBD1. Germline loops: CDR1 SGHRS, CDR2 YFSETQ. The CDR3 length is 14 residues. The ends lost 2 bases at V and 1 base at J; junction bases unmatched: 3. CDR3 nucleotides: TGCGCCAGCAGCTTAGGGGACAGATCCTACGAGCAGTACTTC. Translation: CASSLGDRSYEQYF. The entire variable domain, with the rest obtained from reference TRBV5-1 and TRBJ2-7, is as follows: KAGVTQTPRYLIKTRGQQVTLSCSPISGHRSVSWYQQTPGQGLQFLFEYFSETQRNKGNFPGRFSGRQFSNSRSEMNVSTLELGDSALYLCASSLGDRSYEQYFGPGTRLTVT.

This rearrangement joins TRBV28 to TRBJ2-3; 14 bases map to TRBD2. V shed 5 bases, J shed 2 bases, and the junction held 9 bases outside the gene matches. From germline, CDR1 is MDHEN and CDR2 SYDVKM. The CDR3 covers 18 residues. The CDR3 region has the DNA TGTGCCAGCAGTCCCTTCGGACTAGCGGGAGGTGCCACAGATACGCAGTATTTT. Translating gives CASSPFGLAGGATDTQYF. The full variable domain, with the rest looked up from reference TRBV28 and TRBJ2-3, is DVKVTQSSRYLVKRTGEKVFLECVQDMDHENMFWYRQDPGLGLRLIYFSYDVKMKEKGDIPEGYSVSREKKERFSLILESASTNQTSMYLCASSPFGLAGGATDTQYFGPGTRLTVL.

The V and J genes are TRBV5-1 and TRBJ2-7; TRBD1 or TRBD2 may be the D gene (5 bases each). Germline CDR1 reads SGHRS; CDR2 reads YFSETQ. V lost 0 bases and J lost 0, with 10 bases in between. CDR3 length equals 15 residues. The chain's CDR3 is CASSLAGRLSYEQYF. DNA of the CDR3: TGCGCCAGCAGCTTGGCGGGACGCCTCTCCTACGAGCAGTACTTC.

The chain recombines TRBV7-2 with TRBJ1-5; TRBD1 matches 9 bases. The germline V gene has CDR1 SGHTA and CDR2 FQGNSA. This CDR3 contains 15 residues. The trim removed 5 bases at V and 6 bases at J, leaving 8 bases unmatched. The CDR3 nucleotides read TGTGCCAGCAGCCGTAGTTCGGACAGGGGTCAGCCCCAGCATTTT. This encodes CASSRSSDRGQPQHF. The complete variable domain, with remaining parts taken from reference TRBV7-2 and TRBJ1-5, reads GAGVSQSPSNKVTEKGKDVELRCDPISGHTALYWYRQSLGQGLEFLIYFQGNSAPDKSGLPSDRFSAERTGGSVSTLTIQRTQQEDSAVYLCASSRSSDRGQPQHFGDGTRLSIL.

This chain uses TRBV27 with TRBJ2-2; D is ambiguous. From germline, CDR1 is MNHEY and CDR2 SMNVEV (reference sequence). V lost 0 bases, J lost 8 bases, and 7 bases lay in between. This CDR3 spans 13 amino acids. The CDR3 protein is CASSLSSPGELFF. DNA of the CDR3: TGTGCCAGCAGTTTATCTTCCCCAGGGGAGCTGTTTTTT.

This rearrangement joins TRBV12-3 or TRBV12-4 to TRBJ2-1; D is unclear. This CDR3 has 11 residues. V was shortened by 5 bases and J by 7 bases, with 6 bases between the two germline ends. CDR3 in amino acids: CASSQENEQFF. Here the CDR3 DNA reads TGTGCCAGCAGTCAGGAAAATGAGCAGTTCTTC.

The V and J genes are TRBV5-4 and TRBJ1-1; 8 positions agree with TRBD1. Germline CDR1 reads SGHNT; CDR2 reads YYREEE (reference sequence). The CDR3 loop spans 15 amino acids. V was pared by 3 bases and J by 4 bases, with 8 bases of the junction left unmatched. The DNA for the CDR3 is TGTGCCAGCAGCTCCTACAGGGGGGCGAGCACTGAAGCTTTCTTT. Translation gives CASSSYRGASTEAFF.

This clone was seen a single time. DNA of the CDR3: TGTGCCAGCAGCTTAGATCAACCGGGACATGAGCAGTTCTTC. Its protein product is CASSLDQPGHEQFF. This chain uses TRBV11-2 with TRBJ2-1; either TRBD1 or TRBD2 may fit D (5 bases each). V gave up 0 bases and J gave up 8 bases, with 11 bases separating them. The germline V gene has CDR1 SGHAT and CDR2 FQNNGV. The CDR3 totals 14 residues.